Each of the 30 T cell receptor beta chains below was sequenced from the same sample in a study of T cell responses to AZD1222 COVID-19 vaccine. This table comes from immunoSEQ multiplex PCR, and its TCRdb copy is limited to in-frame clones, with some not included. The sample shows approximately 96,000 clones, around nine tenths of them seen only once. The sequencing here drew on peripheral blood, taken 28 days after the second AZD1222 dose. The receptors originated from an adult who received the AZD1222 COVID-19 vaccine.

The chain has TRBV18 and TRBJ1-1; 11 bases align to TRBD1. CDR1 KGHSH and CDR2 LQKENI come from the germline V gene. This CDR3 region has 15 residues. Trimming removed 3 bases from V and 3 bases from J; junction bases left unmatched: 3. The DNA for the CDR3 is TGTGCCAGCTCACCCGGGACAGGGGGGGACACTGAAGCTTTCTTT. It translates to CASSPGTGGDTEAFF.

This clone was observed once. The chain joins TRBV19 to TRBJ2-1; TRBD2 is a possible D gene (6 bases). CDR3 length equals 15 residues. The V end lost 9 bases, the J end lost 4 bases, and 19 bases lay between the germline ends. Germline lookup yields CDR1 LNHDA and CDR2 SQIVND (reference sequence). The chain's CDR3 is CASEPPGLPYNEQFF. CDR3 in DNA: TGTGCCAGCGAGCCCCCAGGACTACCATACAATGAGCAGTTCTTC.

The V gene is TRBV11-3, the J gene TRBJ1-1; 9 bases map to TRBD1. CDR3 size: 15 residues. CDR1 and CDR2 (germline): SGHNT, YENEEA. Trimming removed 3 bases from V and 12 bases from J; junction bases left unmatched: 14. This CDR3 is CASSFDDGQGSRTFF. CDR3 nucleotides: TGTGCCAGCAGCTTCGACGATGGACAGGGGAGCAGAACTTTCTTT. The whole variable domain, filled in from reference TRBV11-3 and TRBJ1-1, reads EAGVVQSPRYKIIEKKQPVAFWCNPISGHNTLYWYLQNLGQGPELLIRYENEEAVDDSQLPKDRFSAERLKGVDSTLKIQPAELGDSAVYLCASSFDDGQGSRTFFGQGTRLTVV.

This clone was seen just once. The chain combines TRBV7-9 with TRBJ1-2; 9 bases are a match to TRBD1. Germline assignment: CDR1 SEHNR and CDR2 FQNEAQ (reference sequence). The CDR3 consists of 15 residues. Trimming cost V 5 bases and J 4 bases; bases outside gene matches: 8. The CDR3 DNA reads TGTGCCAGCAGCCCAAAGGACAGGGGAGGCTATGGCTACACCTTC. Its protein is CASSPKDRGGYGYTF.

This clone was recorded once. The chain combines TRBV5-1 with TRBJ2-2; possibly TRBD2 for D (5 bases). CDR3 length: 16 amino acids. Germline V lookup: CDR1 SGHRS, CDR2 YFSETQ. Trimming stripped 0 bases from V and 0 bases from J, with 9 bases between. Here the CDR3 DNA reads TGCGCCAGCAGCTTGGTGGCGGGCGCGAACACCGGGGAGCTGTTTTTT. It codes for CASSLVAGANTGELFF.

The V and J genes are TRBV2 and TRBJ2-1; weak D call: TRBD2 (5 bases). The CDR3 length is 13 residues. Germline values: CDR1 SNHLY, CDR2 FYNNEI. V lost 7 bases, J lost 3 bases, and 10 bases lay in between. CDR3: CASTSTNYNEQFF. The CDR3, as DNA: TGTGCCAGCACCTCGACTAACTACAATGAGCAGTTCTTC.

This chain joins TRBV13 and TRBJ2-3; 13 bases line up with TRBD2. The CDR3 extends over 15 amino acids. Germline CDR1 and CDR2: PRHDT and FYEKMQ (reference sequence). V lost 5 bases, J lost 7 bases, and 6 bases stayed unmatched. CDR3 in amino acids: CASSTTSGGAYTQYF. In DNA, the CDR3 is TGTGCCAGCAGCACAACTAGCGGGGGGGCGTATACGCAGTATTTT.

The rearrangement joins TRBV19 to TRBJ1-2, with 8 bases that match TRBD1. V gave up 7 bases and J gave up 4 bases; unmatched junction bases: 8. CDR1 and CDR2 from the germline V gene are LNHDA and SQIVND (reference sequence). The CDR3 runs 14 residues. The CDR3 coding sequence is TGTGCCAGTACCTCAGGGGGCGCGGGCTATGGCTACACCTTC. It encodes CASTSGGAGYGYTF.

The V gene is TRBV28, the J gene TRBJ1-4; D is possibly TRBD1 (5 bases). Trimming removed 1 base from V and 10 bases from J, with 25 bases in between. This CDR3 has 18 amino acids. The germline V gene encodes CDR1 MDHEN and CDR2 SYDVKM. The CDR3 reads CASSLYPRGVGPIGKLFF. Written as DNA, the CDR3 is TGTGCCAGCAGTTTATACCCCCGGGGGGTTGGCCCCATTGGAAAACTGTTTTTT.

CDR3 in DNA: TGTGCCAGCAGCTTAACCGGGACAGTTGAGACCCAGTACTTC. Translation: CASSLTGTVETQYF. V usage is TRBV7-9 and J usage is TRBJ2-5; 7 nucleotides match TRBD1. After removal of 2 bases from V and 5 bases from J, the junction contained 5 bases not matched to a gene. This CDR3 has 14 amino acids. Germline V CDR1 and CDR2: SEHNR, FQNEAQ (reference sequence).

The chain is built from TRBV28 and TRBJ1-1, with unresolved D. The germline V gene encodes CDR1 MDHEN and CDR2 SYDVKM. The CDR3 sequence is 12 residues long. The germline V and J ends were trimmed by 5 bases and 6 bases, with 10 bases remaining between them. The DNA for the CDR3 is TGTGCCAGCAGTACTAGACGGCCTGAAGCTTTCTTT. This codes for CASSTRRPEAFF.

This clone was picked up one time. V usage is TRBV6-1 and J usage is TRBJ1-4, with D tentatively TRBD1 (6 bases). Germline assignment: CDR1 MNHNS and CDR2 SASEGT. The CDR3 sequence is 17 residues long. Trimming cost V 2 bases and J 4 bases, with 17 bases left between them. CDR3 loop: CASSEFRQGTLNEKLFF. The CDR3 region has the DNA TGTGCCAGCAGTGAATTTAGGCAGGGGACCCTTAATGAAAAACTGTTTTTT.

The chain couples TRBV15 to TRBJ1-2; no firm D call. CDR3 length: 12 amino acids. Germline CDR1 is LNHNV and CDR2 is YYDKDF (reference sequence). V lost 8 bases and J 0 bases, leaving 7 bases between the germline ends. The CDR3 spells CATGGANYGYTF. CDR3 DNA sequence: TGTGCCACCGGTGGAGCTAACTATGGCTACACCTTC.

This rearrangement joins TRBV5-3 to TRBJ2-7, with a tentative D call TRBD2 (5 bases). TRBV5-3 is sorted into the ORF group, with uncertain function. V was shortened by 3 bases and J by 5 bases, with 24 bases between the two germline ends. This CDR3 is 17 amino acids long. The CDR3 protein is CARSSYWAGSYGDEQYF. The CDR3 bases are TGTGCCAGAAGCTCATATTGGGCGGGTAGCTACGGGGACGAGCAGTACTTC.

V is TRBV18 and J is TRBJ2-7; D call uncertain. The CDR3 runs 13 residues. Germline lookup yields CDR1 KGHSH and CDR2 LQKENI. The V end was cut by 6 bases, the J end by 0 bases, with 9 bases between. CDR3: CASSPGVSYEQYF. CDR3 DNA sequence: TGTGCCAGCTCCCCCGGAGTCTCCTACGAGCAGTACTTC.

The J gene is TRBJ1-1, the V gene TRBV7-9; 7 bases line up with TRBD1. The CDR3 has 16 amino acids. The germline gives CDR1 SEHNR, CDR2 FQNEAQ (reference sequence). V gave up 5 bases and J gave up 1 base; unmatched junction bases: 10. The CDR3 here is CASSPRRGGPNTEAFF. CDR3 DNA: TGTGCCAGCAGCCCCCGTAGAGGGGGCCCGAACACTGAAGCTTTCTTT.

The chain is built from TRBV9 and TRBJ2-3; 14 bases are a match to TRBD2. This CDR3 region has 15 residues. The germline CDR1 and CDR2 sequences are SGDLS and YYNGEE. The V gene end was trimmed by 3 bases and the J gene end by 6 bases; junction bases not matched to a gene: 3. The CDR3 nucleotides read TGTGCCAGCAGCGCGGGACTAGCGGGAGTGGATACGCAGTATTTT. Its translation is CASSAGLAGVDTQYF. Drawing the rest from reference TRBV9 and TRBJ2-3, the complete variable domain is DSGVTQTPKHLITATGQRVTLRCSPRSGDLSVYWYQQSLDQGLQFLIQYYNGEERAKGNILERFSAQQFPDLHSELNLSSLELGDSALYFCASSAGLAGVDTQYFGPGTRLTVL.

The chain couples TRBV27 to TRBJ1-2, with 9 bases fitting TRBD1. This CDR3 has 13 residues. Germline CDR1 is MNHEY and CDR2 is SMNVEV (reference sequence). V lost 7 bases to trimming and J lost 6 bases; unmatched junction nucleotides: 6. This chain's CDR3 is CASKKQGADGYTF. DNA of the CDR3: TGTGCCAGCAAAAAACAGGGGGCGGATGGCTACACCTTC.

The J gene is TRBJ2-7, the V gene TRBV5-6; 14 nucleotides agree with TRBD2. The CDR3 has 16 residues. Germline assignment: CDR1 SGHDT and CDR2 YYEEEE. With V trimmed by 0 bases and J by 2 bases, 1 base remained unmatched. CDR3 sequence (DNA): TGTGCCAGCAGCTTGGTGGGACTAGCGGGGGCCTACGAGCAGTACTTC. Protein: CASSLVGLAGAYEQYF.

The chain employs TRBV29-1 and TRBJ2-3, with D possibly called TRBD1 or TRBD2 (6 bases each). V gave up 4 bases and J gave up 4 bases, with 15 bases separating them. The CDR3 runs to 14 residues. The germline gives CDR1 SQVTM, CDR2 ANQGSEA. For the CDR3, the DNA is TGCAGCGTTGGAAGGGGGGAGCCTTCAGATACGCAGTATTTT. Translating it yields CSVGRGEPSDTQYF.

The CDR3 DNA is TGTGCCAGCAGTTTTGGGGGAAACACCATATATTTT. It encodes CASSFGGNTIYF. The gene calls are TRBV28 and TRBJ1-3; no definite D call. The germline V gene encodes CDR1 MDHEN and CDR2 SYDVKM. The V gene lost 3 bases and the J gene lost 4 bases, with 4 bases spanning the gap. The CDR3 loop spans 12 amino acids.

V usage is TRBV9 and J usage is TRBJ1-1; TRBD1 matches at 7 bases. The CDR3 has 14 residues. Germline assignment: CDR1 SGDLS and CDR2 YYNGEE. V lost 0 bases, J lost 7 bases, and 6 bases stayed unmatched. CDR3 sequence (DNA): TGTGCCAGCAGCGTAGGACAGGGCTTTGGTGAAGCTTTCTTT. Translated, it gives CASSVGQGFGEAFF.

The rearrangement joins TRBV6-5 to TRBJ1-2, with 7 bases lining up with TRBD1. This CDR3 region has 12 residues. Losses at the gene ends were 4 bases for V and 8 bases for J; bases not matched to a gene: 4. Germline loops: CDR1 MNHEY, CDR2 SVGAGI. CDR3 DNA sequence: TGTGCCAGCAGTTTTACGACAGGGGGCTACACCTTC. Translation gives CASSFTTGGYTF.

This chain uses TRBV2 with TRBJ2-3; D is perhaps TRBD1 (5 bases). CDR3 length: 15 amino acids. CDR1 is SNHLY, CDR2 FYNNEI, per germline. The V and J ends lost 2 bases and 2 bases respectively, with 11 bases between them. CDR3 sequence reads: CASSELGQITDTQYF. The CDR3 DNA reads TGTGCCAGCAGTGAATTGGGGCAGATCACAGATACGCAGTATTTT. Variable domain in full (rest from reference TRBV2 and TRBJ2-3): EPEVTQTPSHQVTQMGQEVILRCVPISNHLYFYWYRQILGQKVEFLVSFYNNEISEKSEIFDDQFSVERPDGSNFTLKIRSTKLEDSAMYFCASSELGQITDTQYFGPGTRLTVL.

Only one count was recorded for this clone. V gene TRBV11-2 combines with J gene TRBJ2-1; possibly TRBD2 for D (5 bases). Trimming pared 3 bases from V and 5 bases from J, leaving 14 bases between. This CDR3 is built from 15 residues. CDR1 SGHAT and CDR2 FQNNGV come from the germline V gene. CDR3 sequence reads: CASSFTGGGNNEQFF. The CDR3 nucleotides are TGTGCCAGCAGCTTTACCGGAGGCGGAAACAATGAGCAGTTCTTC. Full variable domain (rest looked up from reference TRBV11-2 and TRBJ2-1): EAGVAQSPRYKIIEKRQSVAFWCNPISGHATLYWYQQILGQGPKLLIQFQNNGVVDDSQLPKDRFSAERLKGVDSTLKIQPAKLEDSAVYLCASSFTGGGNNEQFFGPGTRLTVL.

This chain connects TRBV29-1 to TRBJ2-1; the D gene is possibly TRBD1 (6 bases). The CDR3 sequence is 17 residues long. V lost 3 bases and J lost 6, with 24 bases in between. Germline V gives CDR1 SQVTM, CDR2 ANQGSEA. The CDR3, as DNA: TGCAGCGTTGAGAAGGGATGGGGACAAGGGGCAGTCAATGAGCAGTTCTTC. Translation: CSVEKGWGQGAVNEQFF.

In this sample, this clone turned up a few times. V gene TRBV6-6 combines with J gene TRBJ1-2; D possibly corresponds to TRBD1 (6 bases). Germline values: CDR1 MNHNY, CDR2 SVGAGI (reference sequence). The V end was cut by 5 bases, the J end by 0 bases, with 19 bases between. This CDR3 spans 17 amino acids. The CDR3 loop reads CASSPSGGRNPNYGYTF. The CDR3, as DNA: TGTGCCAGCAGTCCCTCGGGGGGCCGCAACCCTAACTATGGCTACACCTTC.

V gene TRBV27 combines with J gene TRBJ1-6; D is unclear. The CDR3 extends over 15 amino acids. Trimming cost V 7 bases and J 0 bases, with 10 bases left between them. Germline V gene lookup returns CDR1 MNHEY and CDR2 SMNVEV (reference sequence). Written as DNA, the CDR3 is TGTGCCAGCATGAGTCAAAACTCCTATAATTCACCCCTCCACTTT. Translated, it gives CASMSQNSYNSPLHF.

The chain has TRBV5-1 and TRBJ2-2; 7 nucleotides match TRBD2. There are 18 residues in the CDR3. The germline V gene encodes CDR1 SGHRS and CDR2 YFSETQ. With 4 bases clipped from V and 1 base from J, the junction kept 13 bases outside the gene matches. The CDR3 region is CASSGPRAGDLNTGELFF. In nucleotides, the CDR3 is TGCGCCAGCAGCGGCCCTAGGGCGGGGGATTTGAACACCGGGGAGCTGTTTTTT.

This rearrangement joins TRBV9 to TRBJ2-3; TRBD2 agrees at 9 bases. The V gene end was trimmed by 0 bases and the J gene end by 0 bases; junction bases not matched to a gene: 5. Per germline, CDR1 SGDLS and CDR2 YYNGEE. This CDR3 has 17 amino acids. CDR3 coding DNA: TGTGCCAGCAGCGTAGAAGTGCTAGCGGGGAGCACAGATACGCAGTATTTT. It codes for CASSVEVLAGSTDTQYF.